These T cell receptor beta chains were read from a single sample in a study of glioma-infiltrating T cells after dendritic cell vaccination. Using immunoSEQ multiplex PCR, the repertoire was profiled, and TCRdb retains in-frame clones only, with some absent. The top ten hold approximately 2% of the sample, which has about 91,000 clones, 75% to 90% seen once. The sequencing here drew on blood, taken after dendritic cell vaccination. Every receptor here comes from a human donor with glioblastoma. CDR3s include the opening cysteine and the closing phenylalanine or tryptophan. The order of the fields is J gene, D gene, V gene, clone size, CDR3 DNA, CDR3 protein. The D gene is left open where the match is weak. A row's size may be missing; if present it is once, few, many or a size class.

TRBJ2-7	.	TRBV6-1	.	TGTGCCAGCAGTGATTTCCAGGGATACTACGAGCAGTACTTC	CASSDFQGYYEQYF
TRBJ1-5	.	TRBV27	.	TGTGCCAGCAGTTTGTTTACGGGTCAGCCCCAGCATTTT	CASSLFTGQPQHF
TRBJ2-7	TRBD2	TRBV5-1	.	TGCGCCAGCAGCGGGCTAGCGGGGGGGCTCAGTCACGAGCAGTACTTC	CASSGLAGGLSHEQYF
TRBJ1-5	.	TRBV27	.	TGTGCCAGCAGTGGGAGGGAATACCAGCCCCAGCATTTT	CASSGREYQPQHF
TRBJ1-2	.	TRBV9	.	TGTGCCAGCAACCCCGGGACTGCCTATGGCTACACCTTC	CASNPGTAYGYTF
TRBJ1-2	.	TRBV2	.	TGTGCCGGCCGGGACACCTCTAACTATGGCTACACCTTC	CAGRDTSNYGYTF
TRBJ2-5	TRBD1	TRBV5-1	once	TGCGCCAGCAGCCCGGACAGGGTGGTTCGAGAGACCCAGTACTTC	CASSPDRVVRETQYF
TRBJ1-2	TRBD1	TRBV6-1	.	TGTGCCAGCAGTAAAGGACAGGGGTACTATGGCTACACCTTC	CASSKGQGYYGYTF
TRBJ1-2	TRBD1	TRBV5-4	.	TGTGCCAGCAGCATTCTACAGGGGATTGGGAATGGCTACACCTTC	CASSILQGIGNGYTF
TRBJ1-1	.	TRBV11-2	.	TGTGCCAGCAGCTTAGCCGGCAGCAAGACGGGAGCTTTCTTT	CASSLAGSKTGAFF
TRBJ2-2	TRBD2	TRBV2	.	TGTGCCAGCAGTAGGGAGGGCGGGGAGCTGTTTTTT	CASSREGGELFF
TRBJ2-3	TRBD2	TRBV10-1	few	TGCGCCAGCAGGGGCGGACTAGATGGTACGCAGTATTTT	CASRGGLDGTQYF
TRBJ2-5	TRBD2	TRBV15	.	TGTGCCACCAGCAGTCCCGGGGGGGTTGAGACCCAGTACTTC	CATSSPGGVETQYF
TRBJ2-7	.	TRBV10-3	.	TGTGCCATCAGTGGGGGTAGCGGCCTCGAGCAGTACTTC	CAISGGSGLEQYF
TRBJ1-2	TRBD1	TRBV27	.	TGTGCCAGCAGTTTATCTTGGACAGGGGTGGGCTACACCTTC	CASSLSWTGVGYTF
TRBJ2-7	TRBD2	TRBV19	.	TGTGCCAGTAGTACTGGACTAGCGGGGGTTCGGGAGCAGTACTTC	CASSTGLAGVREQYF
TRBJ2-1	TRBD2	TRBV27	.	TGTGCCAGCAGGTGGGAGAGGGGACTAGCGCCGAACAATGAGCAGTTCTTC	CASRWERGLAPNNEQFF